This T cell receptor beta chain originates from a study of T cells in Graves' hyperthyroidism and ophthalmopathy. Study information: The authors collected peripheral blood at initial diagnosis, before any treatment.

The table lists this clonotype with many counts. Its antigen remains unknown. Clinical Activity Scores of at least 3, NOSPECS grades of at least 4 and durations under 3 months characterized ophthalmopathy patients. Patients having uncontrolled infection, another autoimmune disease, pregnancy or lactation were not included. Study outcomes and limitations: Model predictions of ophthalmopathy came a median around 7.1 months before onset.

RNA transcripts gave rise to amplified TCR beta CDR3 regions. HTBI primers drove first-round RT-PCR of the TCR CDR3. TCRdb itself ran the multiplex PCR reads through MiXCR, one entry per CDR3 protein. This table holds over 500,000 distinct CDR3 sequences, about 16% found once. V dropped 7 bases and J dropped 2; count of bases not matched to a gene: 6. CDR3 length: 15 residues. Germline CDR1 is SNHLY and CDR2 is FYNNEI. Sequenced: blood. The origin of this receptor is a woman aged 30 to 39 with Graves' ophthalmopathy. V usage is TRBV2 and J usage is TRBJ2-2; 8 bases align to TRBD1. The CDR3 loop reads CASNWQGANTGELFF. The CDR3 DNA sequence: TGTGCCAGCAACTGGCAGGGGGCTAACACCGGGGAGCTGTTTTTT. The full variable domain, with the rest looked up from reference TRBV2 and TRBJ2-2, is EPEVTQTPSHQVTQMGQEVILRCVPISNHLYFYWYRQILGQKVEFLVSFYNNEISEKSEIFDDQFSVERPDGSNFTLKIRSTKLEDSAMYFCASNWQGANTGELFFGEGSRLTVL.